This T cell receptor (beta chain) was observed in a study of identical twins. Unique molecular identifiers were present on cDNA, and template switching added a universal primer site. TCRdb independently ran MiXCR on the 5' RACE reads; one entry per CDR3 protein. The table has 400,000 to 550,000 distinct CDR3 sequences, about 20% seen once; the top ten hold about 0.93%. This clonotype has ten or more counts. The CDR3 consists of 14 residues. Trimming took off 6 bases at V and 1 base at J, with 14 bases between the two ends. The germline V gene encodes CDR1 DFQATT and CDR2 SNEGSKA (reference sequence). The sample also formed part of further work on T cells expressing NK-cell markers. According to that study: Dominant NKG2C+ clonotypes in five or six donors made up about 1.0-7.0% of CD8+ T cells.

Specimen: CD4+ T cells sorted from blood. This clonotype was sampled from a woman between 18 and 29 years old in good health. The chain couples TRBV20-1 to TRBJ2-3; perhaps TRBD1 as D (6 bases). For the CDR3, the DNA is TGCAGTGCCACCAGTTGGACAGGCACAGATACGCAGTATTTT. Translating it yields CSATSWTGTDTQYF.